Below, 16 T cell receptor beta chains from the same sample are listed, as sequenced in a study of OX40 agonist ivuxolimab in advanced cancers. Assay used: immunoSEQ multiplex PCR; TCRdb lists only in-frame clones, some missing. The sample includes about 50,000 clones, about 88% of them seen just once. The sequences come from CD4+ or CD8+ T cells sorted from blood, collected in a trial of the OX40 agonist ivuxolimab. Every receptor here comes from an adult with an advanced solid tumor such as melanoma, head and neck, liver or kidney cancer.

The chain recombines TRBV15 with TRBJ2-1, with D unclear. CDR1 and CDR2 (germline): LNHNV, YYDKDF (reference sequence). The germline V and J ends were trimmed by 0 bases and 6 bases, with 9 bases remaining between them. CDR3 length: 14 residues. CDR3 in DNA: TGTGCCACCAGCAGAGAAACCATGGGCAATGAGCAGTTCTTC. Translated: CATSRETMGNEQFF.

The rearrangement uses TRBV27 and TRBJ1-6; D is unresolved. Trimming took off 6 bases at V and 7 bases at J, with 10 bases between the two ends. The CDR3 extends over 13 amino acids. CDR1 and CDR2 (germline): MNHEY, SMNVEV (reference sequence). The CDR3 spells CASSLGRNSPLHF. The CDR3 coding sequence is TGTGCCAGCAGCTTGGGAAGGAATTCACCCCTCCACTTT.

The J gene is TRBJ1-1, the V gene TRBV5-5, with unresolved D. This CDR3 is 14 amino acids long. Trimming took off 0 bases at V and 6 bases at J, with 12 bases between the two ends. Germline V gives CDR1 SGHKS, CDR2 YYEKEE (reference sequence). DNA for the CDR3: TGTGCCAGCAGCTTGGAATTCGGGAGTTCTGAAGCTTTCTTT. It translates to CASSLEFGSSEAFF. Looking up the rest from reference TRBV5-5 and TRBJ1-1 gives the full variable domain: DAGVTQSPTHLIKTRGQQVTLRCSPISGHKSVSWYQQVLGQGPQFIFQYYEKEERGRGNFPDRFSARQFPNYSSELNVNALLLGDSALYLCASSLEFGSSEAFFGQGTRLTVV.

This clone occurred a few times. This rearrangement joins TRBV11-3 to TRBJ2-2; 10 positions agree with TRBD1. The CDR3 extends over 16 amino acids. J lost 4 bases, V lost 5 bases, and 7 bases had no gene match. Germline-derived CDR1 and CDR2 are SGHNT and YENEEA. The chain's CDR3 is CASSPGTGAITGELFF. DNA for the CDR3: TGTGCCAGCAGCCCGGGGACAGGGGCGATCACCGGGGAGCTGTTTTTT.

This clone was counted only a few times. This chain uses TRBV30 with TRBJ2-3; 7 nucleotides line up with TRBD2. The germline V gene encodes CDR1 GTSNPN and CDR2 SVGIG (reference sequence). V was clipped by 4 bases and J by 2 bases; unmatched bases: 15. The CDR3 has 17 residues. CDR3 loop: CAWTPSWASGNTDTQYF. The CDR3 region has the DNA TGTGCCTGGACTCCATCGTGGGCTAGCGGTAACACAGATACGCAGTATTTT. Supplemented by reference TRBV30 and TRBJ2-3, the full variable domain reads SQTIHQWPATLVQPVGSPLSLECTVEGTSNPNLYWYRQAAGRGLQLLFYSVGIGQISSEVPQNLSASRPQDRQFILSSKKLLLSDSGFYLCAWTPSWASGNTDTQYFGPGTRLTVL.

This clone appeared once. The chain links TRBV30 to TRBJ2-3, with TRBD2 matching 9 bases. The germline V gene encodes CDR1 GTSNPN and CDR2 SVGIG (reference sequence). V lost 7 bases to trimming and J lost 1 base; unmatched junction nucleotides: 6. The CDR3 contains 14 residues. CDR3 nucleotide sequence: TGTGCCTACGCGGCGGGAGGGGGCACAGATACGCAGTATTTT. This encodes CAYAAGGGTDTQYF.

This rearrangement joins TRBV5-1 to TRBJ2-5; 11 nucleotides align to TRBD2. Unmatched junction bases numbered 11, after V lost 4 bases and J lost 9 bases. Germline values: CDR1 SGHRS, CDR2 YFSETQ. This CDR3 region has 15 residues. The DNA of the CDR3 is TGCGCCAGCAGCGAAGAACTAGCGGGAGAAGTGGCCCAGTACTTC. Protein sequence: CASSEELAGEVAQYF.

The chain links TRBV7-3 to TRBJ2-3; D gene uncertain. Germline CDR1 SGHTA, CDR2 FQGTGA. Trimming removed 4 bases from V and 4 bases from J, with 9 bases in between. This CDR3 is built from 13 residues. CDR3 residues: CASSSLVADTQYF. CDR3 nucleotides: TGTGCCAGCAGCTCCTTGGTGGCAGATACGCAGTATTTT.

This chain joins TRBV6-5 and TRBJ2-1, with a possible D match to TRBD2 (6 bases). The germline V and J ends were trimmed by 7 bases and 7 bases, with 11 bases remaining between them. The CDR3 has 12 residues. Germline assignment: CDR1 MNHEY and CDR2 SVGAGI. This chain's CDR3 is CASNQGTNEQFF. In DNA, the CDR3 is TGTGCCAGCAACCAAGGGACTAATGAGCAGTTCTTC.

The V and J genes are TRBV6-6 and TRBJ2-7; D possibly uses TRBD1 or TRBD2 (5 bases each). V lost 4 bases, J lost 7 bases, and 14 bases lay in between. This CDR3 is built from 13 residues. Germline V gene lookup returns CDR1 MNHNY and CDR2 SVGAGI (reference sequence). CDR3 coding DNA: TGTGCCAGCAGTTCCCCGACGAGGGGTGAGCAGTACTTC. This encodes CASSSPTRGEQYF.

The genes are TRBV9 and TRBJ2-7; D not resolved. This CDR3 contains 14 residues. Germline-derived CDR1 and CDR2 are SGDLS and YYNGEE. V was shortened by 0 bases and J by 5 bases, with 12 bases between the two germline ends. The CDR3 sequence: CASSVGSQTHEQYF. The DNA of the CDR3 is TGTGCCAGCAGCGTAGGTAGTCAGACGCACGAGCAGTACTTC.

The rearrangement uses TRBV2 and TRBJ1-4; no definite D call. The CDR3 is 12 residues long. Trimming shortened V by 8 bases and J by 8 bases, and 12 bases separated the two germline ends. Germline-derived CDR1 and CDR2 are SNHLY and FYNNEI. The DNA of the CDR3 is TGTGCCAGCTCGCAGGTTCGCGAAAAACTGTTTTTT. The encoded protein is CASSQVREKLFF.

The gene calls are TRBV10-3 and TRBJ1-2; D is unclear. CDR1 ENHRY and CDR2 SYGVKD come from the germline V gene. The CDR3 sequence is 11 residues long. Trimming pared 2 bases from V and 7 bases from J, leaving 5 bases between. In DNA, the CDR3 is TGTGCCATCAGTGAGACGAGTGGCTACACCTTC. It encodes CAISETSGYTF.

The CDR3 spells CASSYPGSGSDEQYF. DNA of the CDR3: TGTGCCAGCAGTTACCCCGGTAGCGGGAGCGACGAGCAGTACTTC. The chain is built from TRBV6-6 and TRBJ2-7, with TRBD2 identical over 9 bases. CDR1 MNHNY and CDR2 SVGAGI come from the germline V gene (reference sequence). The CDR3 is made up of 15 amino acids. V was clipped by 2 bases and J by 5 bases; unmatched bases: 7.

This clone was counted once. The chain employs TRBV11-3 and TRBJ1-4; D gene uncertain. Germline V CDR1 and CDR2: SGHNT, YENEEA. V shed 3 bases and J shed 4 bases, with 9 bases lying between them. This CDR3 has 14 residues. CDR3 sequence: CASSLTGFNEKLFF. CDR3 bases: TGTGCCAGCAGCTTGACGGGCTTTAATGAAAAACTGTTTTTT.

This clone was seen a handful of times. The chain links TRBV28 to TRBJ2-1, with no clear D. Trimming cost V 6 bases and J 7 bases, with 13 bases left between them. The CDR3 has 13 residues. Germline V gene data show CDR1 as MDHEN and CDR2 as SYDVKM. The CDR3 DNA reads TGTGCCAGCAGCGACACACGAAGGAATGAGCAGTTCTTC. Translating gives CASSDTRRNEQFF. Full variable domain (outside the CDR3, taken from reference TRBV28 and TRBJ2-1): DVKVTQSSRYLVKRTGEKVFLECVQDMDHENMFWYRQDPGLGLRLIYFSYDVKMKEKGDIPEGYSVSREKKERFSLILESASTNQTSMYLCASSDTRRNEQFFGPGTRLTVL.